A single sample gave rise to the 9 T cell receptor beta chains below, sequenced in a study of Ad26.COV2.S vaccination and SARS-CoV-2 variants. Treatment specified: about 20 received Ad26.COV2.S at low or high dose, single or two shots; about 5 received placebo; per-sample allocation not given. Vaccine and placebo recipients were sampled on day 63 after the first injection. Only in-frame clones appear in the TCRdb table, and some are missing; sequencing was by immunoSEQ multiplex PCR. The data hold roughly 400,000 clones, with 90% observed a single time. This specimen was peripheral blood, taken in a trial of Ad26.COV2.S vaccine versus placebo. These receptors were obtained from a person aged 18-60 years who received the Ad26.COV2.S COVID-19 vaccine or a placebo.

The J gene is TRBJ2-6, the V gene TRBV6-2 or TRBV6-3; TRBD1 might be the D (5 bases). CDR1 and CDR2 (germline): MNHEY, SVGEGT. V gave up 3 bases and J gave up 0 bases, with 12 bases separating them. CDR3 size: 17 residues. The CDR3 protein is CASSYVTGSSGANVLTF. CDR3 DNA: TGTGCCAGCAGTTATGTAACAGGAAGCTCTGGGGCCAACGTCCTGACTTTC.

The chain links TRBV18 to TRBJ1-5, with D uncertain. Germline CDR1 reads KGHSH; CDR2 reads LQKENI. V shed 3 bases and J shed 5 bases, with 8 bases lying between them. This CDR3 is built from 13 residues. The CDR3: CASSPTDDQPQHF. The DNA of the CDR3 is TGTGCCAGCTCACCGACGGACGATCAGCCCCAGCATTTT.

The CDR3 nucleotides read TGTGCCAGCAGCGCCTACGGACTAAACAATGAGCAGTTCTTC. This translates into CASSAYGLNNEQFF. The chain joins TRBV6-4 to TRBJ2-1, with a weak D call TRBD2 (6 bases). Germline V gene data show CDR1 as MRHNA and CDR2 as SNTAGT. Trimming pared 6 bases from V and 5 bases from J, leaving 14 bases between. This CDR3 is 14 amino acids long.

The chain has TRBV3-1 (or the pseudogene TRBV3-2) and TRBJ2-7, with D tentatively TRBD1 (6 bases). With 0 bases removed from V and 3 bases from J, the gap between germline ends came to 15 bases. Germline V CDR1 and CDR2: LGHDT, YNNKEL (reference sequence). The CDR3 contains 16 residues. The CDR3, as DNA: TGTGCCAGCAGCCAAGAGGGCCAGGGGAAAGACTACGAGCAGTACTTC. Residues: CASSQEGQGKDYEQYF.

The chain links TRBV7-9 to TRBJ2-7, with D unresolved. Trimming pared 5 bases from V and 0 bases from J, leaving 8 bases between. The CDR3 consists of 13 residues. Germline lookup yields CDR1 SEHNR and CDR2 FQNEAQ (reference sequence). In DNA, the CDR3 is TGTGCCAGCAGCCGAATCAACTCCTACGAGCAGTACTTC. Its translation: CASSRINSYEQYF.

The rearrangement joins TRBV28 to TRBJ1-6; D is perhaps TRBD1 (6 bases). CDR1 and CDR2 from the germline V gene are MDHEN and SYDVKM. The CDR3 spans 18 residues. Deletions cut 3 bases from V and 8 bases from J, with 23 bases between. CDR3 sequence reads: CASSFFPIKRDIDSPLHF. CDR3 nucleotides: TGTGCCAGCAGTTTCTTCCCCATAAAGAGGGACATCGATTCACCCCTCCACTTT.

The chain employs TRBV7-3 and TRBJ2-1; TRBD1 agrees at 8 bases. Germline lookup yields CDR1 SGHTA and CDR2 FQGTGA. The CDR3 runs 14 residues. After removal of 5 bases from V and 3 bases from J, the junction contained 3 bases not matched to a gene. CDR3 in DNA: TGTGCCAGCAGCGGGACAGGTAGCTACAATGAGCAGTTCTTC. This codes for CASSGTGSYNEQFF.

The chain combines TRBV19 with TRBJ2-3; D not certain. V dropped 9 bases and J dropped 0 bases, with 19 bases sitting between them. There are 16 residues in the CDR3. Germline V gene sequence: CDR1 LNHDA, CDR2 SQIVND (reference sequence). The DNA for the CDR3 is TGTGCCAGCCCCCATAGGTCCTCCCTCAGCACAGATACGCAGTATTTT. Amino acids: CASPHRSSLSTDTQYF.

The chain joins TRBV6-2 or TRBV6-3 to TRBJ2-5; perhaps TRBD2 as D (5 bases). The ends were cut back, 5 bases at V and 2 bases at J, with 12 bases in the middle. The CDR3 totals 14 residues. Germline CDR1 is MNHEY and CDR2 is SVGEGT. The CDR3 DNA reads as TGTGCCAGCAGTAAGGCTAGCCGACAAGAGACCCAGTACTTC. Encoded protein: CASSKASRQETQYF.